This TCR beta chain came from a study of identical twins. Whole-study results and caveats: Twin-shared out-of-frame alpha sequences were enriched for low generation probability.

TCRdb called the 5' RACE reads again in MiXCR, with one record for every CDR3 protein. Among fewer than 900,000 distinct CDR3 sequences listed, roughly 20% were seen once. The CDR3 runs 20 residues. Trimming took off 1 base at V and 9 bases at J, with 29 bases between the two ends. In germline, CDR1 is KGHDR, CDR2 SFDVKD. In its sample, this clonotype was seen a few times. The antigen remains undetermined. The same data also went into a second study, on T cells expressing NK-cell markers. That work states: The TCR beta repertoires were obtained from sorted CD3+CD56+NKG2C+, CD3+CD56+NKG2C- and CD3+CD56-NKG2C+ T cells. The CD3+CD56-NKG2C+ fraction of several donors was also led by these clonotypes.

The source of this sequence is a woman younger than 30 in good health. The chain uses TRBV24-1 and TRBJ2-2; possible D gene TRBD2, 6 bases. The sequencing input was PBMCs. The CDR3 reads CATSDLYSERGDGGVRELFF. The CDR3 DNA reads TGTGCCACCAGTGATTTATACTCTGAGAGAGGGGACGGGGGTGTCCGGGAGCTGTTTTTT.